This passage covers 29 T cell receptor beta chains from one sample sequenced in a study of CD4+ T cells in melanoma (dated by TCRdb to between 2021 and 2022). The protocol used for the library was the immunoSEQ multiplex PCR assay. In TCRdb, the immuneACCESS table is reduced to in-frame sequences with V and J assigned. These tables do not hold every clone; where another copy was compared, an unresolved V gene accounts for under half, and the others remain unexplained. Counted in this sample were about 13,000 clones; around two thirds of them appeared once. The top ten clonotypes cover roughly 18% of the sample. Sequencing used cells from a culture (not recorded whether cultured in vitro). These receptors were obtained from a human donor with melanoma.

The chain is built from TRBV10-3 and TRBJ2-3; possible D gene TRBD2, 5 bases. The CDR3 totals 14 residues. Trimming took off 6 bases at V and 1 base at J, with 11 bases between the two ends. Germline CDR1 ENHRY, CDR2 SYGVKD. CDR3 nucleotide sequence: TGTGCCATCAGGGACTCCCTGGGCACAGATACGCAGTATTTT. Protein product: CAIRDSLGTDTQYF.

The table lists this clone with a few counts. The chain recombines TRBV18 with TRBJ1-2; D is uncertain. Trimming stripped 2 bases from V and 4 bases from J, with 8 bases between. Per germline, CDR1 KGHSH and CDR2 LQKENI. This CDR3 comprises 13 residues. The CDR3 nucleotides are TGTGCCAGCTCACCAGTACAGAGCTATGGCTACACCTTC. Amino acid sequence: CASSPVQSYGYTF.

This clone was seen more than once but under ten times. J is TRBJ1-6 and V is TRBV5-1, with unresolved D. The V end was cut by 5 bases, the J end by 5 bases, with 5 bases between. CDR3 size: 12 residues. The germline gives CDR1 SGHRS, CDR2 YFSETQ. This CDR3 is CASRRDNSPLHF. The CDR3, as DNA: TGCGCCAGCAGGAGGGATAATTCACCCCTCCACTTT.

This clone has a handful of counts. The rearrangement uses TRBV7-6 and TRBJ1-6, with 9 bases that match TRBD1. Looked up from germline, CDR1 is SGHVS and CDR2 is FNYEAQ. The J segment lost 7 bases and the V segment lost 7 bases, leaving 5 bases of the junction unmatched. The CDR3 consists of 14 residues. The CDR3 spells CASTLGQGNSPLHF. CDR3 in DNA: TGTGCCAGCACCCTTGGACAGGGGAATTCACCCCTCCACTTT.

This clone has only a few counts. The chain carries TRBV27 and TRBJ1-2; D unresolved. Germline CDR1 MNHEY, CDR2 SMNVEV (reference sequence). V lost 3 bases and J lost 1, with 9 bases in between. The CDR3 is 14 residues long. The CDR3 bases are TGTGCCAGCAGTTTTTCCGGTCGTAACTATGGCTACACCTTC. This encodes CASSFSGRNYGYTF.

The CDR3 is CASSTEHGEKLFF. DNA of the CDR3: TGTGCCAGCAGCACCGAACACGGTGAAAAACTGTTTTTT. The V call is TRBV6-4, the J call TRBJ1-4; D not certain. V lost 6 bases and J 7 bases, leaving 12 bases between the germline ends. Germline CDR1 reads MRHNA; CDR2 reads SNTAGT. This CDR3 is built from 13 residues.

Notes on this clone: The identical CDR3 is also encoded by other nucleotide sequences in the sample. The CDR3, as DNA: TGTGCCAGCAGCGCGGACAGGGCATTGGGTGGCTACACCTTC. This sequence encodes CASSADRALGGYTF. The chain is built from TRBV9 and TRBJ1-2; the match to TRBD1 covers 8 bases. The CDR3 loop spans 14 amino acids. Losses at the gene ends were 3 bases for V and 7 bases for J; bases not matched to a gene: 8. The germline V gene has CDR1 SGDLS and CDR2 YYNGEE.

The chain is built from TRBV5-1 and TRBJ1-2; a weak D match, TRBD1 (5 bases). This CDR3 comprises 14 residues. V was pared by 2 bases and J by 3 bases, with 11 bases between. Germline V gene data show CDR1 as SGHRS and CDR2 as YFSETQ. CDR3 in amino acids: CASSFRDWDYGYTF. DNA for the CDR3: TGCGCCAGCAGCTTCCGGGACTGGGACTATGGCTACACCTTC. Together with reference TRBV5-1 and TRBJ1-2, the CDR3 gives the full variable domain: KAGVTQTPRYLIKTRGQQVTLSCSPISGHRSVSWYQQTPGQGLQFLFEYFSETQRNKGNFPGRFSGRQFSNSRSEMNVSTLELGDSALYLCASSFRDWDYGYTFGSGTRLTVV.

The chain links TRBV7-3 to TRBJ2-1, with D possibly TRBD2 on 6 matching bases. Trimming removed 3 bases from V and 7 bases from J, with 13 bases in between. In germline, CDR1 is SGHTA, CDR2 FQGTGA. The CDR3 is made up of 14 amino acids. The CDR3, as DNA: TGTGCCAGCAGCTTCGGCAGGGCGGGGAATGAGCAGTTCTTC. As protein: CASSFGRAGNEQFF.

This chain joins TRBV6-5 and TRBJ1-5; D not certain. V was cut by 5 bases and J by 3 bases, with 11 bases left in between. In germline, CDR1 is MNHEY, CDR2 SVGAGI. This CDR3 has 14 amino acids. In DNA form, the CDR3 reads TGTGCCAGCAGTATTGGGAGGACCAATCAGCCCCAGCATTTT. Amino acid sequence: CASSIGRTNQPQHF.

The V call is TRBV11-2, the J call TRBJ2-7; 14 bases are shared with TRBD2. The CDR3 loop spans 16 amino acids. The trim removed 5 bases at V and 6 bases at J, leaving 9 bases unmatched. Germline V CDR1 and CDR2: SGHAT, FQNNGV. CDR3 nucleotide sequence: TGTGCCAGCAGCCTCGACGCGGGACTAGCGGGGGCCGAGCAGTACTTC. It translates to CASSLDAGLAGAEQYF.

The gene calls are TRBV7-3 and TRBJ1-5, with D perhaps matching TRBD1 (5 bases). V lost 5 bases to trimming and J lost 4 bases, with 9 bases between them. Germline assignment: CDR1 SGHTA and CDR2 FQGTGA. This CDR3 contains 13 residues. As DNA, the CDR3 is TGTGCCAGCAGCCCCGGGGCGAATCAGCCCCAGCATTTT. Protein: CASSPGANQPQHF.

CDR3 amino acids: CASSRGVGYEQYF. In DNA form, the CDR3 reads TGTGCCAGCAGCCGGGGGGTCGGCTACGAGCAGTACTTC. The chain couples TRBV4-2 to TRBJ2-7, with a possible D match to TRBD2 (6 bases). CDR1 is LGHNA and CDR2 is YNFKEQ in the germline V gene. This CDR3 is 13 amino acids long. With 4 bases removed from V and 3 bases from J, the gap between germline ends came to 10 bases.

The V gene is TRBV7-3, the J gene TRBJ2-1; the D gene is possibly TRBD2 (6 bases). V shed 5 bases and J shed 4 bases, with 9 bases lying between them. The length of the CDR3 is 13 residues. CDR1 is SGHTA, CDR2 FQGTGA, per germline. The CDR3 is CASSHGGYNEQFF. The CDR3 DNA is TGTGCCAGCAGCCATGGGGGGTACAATGAGCAGTTCTTC.

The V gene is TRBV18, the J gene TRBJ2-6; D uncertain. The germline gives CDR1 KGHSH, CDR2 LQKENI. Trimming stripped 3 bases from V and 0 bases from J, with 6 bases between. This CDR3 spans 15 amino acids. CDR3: CASSPVDSGANVLTF. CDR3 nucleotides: TGTGCCAGCTCACCCGTGGACTCTGGGGCCAACGTCCTGACTTTC.

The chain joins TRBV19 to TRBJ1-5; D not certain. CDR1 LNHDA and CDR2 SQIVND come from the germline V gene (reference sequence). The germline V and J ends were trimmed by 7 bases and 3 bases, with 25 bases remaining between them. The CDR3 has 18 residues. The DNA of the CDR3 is TGTGCCAGTAACTCAGGTTTTACGGGCAGTAAAGTCAATCAGCCCCAGCATTTT. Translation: CASNSGFTGSKVNQPQHF.

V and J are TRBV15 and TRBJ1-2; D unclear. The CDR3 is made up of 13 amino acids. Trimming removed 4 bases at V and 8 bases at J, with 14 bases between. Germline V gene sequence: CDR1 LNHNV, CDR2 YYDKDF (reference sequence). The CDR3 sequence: CATSKSYSPGYTF. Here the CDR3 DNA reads TGTGCCACCAGCAAGAGCTACTCACCGGGCTACACCTTC.

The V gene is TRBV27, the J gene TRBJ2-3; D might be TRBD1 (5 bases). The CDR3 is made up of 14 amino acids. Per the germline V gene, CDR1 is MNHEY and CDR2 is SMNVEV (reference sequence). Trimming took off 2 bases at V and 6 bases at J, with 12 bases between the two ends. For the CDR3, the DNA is TGTGCCAGCAGTTTAGTTGGGGCCGGGGATACGCAGTATTTT. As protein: CASSLVGAGDTQYF.

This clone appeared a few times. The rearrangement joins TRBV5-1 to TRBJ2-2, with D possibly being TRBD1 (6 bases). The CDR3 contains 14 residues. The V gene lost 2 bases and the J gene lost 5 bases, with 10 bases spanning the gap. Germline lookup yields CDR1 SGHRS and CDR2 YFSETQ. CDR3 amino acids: CASSLGGFTGELFF. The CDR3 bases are TGCGCCAGCAGCTTAGGGGGTTTTACCGGGGAGCTGTTTTTT.

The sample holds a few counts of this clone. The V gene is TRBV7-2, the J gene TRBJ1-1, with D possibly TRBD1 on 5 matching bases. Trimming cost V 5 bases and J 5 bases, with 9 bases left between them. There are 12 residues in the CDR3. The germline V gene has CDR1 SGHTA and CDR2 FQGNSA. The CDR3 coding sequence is TGTGCCAGCAGCCGGGGGTTGACTGAAGCTTTCTTT. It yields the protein CASSRGLTEAFF.

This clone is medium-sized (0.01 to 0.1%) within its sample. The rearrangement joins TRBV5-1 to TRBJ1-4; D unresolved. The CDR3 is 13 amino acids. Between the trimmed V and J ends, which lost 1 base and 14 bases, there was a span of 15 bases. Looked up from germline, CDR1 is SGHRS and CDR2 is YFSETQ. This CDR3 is CASSLIGLGGLFF. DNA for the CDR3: TGCGCCAGCAGCTTGATTGGCTTGGGAGGGCTGTTTTTT.

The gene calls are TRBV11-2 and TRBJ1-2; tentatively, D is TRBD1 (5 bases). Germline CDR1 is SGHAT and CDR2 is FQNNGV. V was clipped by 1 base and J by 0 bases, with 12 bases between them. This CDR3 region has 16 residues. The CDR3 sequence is CASSLVPGGTNYGYTF. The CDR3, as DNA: TGTGCCAGCAGCTTAGTCCCTGGGGGAACTAACTATGGCTACACCTTC.

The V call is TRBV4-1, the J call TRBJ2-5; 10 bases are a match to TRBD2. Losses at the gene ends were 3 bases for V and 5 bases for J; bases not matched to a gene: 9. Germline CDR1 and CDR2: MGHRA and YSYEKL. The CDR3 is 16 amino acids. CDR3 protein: CASSQGSGGNSETQYF. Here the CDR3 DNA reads TGCGCCAGCAGCCAGGGTAGCGGGGGGAATTCGGAGACCCAGTACTTC.

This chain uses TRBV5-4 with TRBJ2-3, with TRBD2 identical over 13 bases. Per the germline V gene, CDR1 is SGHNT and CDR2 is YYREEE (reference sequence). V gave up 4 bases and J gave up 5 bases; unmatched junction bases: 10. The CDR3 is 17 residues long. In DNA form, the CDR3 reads TGTGCCAGCAGCCCGAAGACTAGCGGGGGGCTTGGAGATACGCAGTATTTT. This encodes CASSPKTSGGLGDTQYF.

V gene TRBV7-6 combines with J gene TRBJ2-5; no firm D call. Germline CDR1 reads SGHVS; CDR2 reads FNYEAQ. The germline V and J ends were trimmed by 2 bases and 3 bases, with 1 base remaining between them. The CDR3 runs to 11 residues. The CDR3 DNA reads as TGTGCCAGCAGCTTAAAAGAGACCCAGTACTTC. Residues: CASSLKETQYF.

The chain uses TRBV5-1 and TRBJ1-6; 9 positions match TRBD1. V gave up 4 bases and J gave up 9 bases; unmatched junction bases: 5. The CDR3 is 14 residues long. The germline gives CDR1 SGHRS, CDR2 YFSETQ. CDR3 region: CASSPGQGGSPLHF. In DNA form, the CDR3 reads TGCGCCAGCAGCCCGGGACAGGGAGGTTCACCCCTCCACTTT.

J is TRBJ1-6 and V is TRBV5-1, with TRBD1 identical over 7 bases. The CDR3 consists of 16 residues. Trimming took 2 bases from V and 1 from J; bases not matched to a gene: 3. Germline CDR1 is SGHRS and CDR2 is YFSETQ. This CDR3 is CASSFTGESYNSPLHF. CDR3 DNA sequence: TGCGCCAGCAGCTTTACAGGGGAGTCCTATAATTCACCCCTCCACTTT.

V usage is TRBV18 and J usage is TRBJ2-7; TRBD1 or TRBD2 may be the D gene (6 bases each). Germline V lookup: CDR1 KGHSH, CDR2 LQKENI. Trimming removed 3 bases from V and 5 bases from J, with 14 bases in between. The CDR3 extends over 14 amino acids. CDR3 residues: CASSPTGGGHEQYF. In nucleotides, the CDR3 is TGTGCCAGCTCACCCACAGGAGGGGGACACGAGCAGTACTTC.

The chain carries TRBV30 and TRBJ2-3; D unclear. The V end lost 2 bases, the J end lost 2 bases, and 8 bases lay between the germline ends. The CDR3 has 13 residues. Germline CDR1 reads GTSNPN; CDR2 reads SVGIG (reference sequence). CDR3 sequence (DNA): TGTGCCTGGAGTCTAGACATCACAGATACGCAGTATTTT. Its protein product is CAWSLDITDTQYF.